This section outlines one T cell receptor beta chain sequence together with its context. What antigen it recognizes has not been identified. No much larger clonotype is one base removed from it; base qualities were not supplied. Each collaborating institution followed its own protocols to collect whole blood in K2EDTA tubes. For TCRbeta analysis, collaborator samples were shipped as frozen whole blood, as isolated PBMCs, or as DNA extracted from either sample type. Reading the germline V gene (reference sequence) gives CDR1 GTSNPN and CDR2 SVGIG. The CDR3 has 14 amino acids, counting the end cysteine and phenylalanine. Only the CDR3 DNA stays, 42 bases, in frame from base 1. V drops 2 bases and J drops 9 bases, leaving 14 bases in between. This entry belongs to a study of blood T cell repertoires in COVID-19 (dated by TCRdb to between 2020 and 2021). Regarding the complete study: Samples from collaborators originated in the United States, Italy and Spain and spanned both the acute and convalescent phases of COVID-19. The material from the prospective study consisted of cDNA or gDNA derived from T cells, B-cell-depleted T cells, or PBMCs. Deeply sampled blood TCRbeta repertoires from subjects exposed to, actively infected with, or recovered from COVID-19 were included in the dataset. Where HLA class I and class II types were available, the types were taken from metadata supplied by the sample provider, not from assay-based typing. The repertoires were released in a freely available public database intended as a resource for research on the immune response to SARS-CoV-2. Samples were obtained from the ongoing ImmuneRACE study (first 160 participants) and from 950 to 1,500 subjects provided by 6 global collaborators. A de-identified subject ID, COVID-19 status, age in years and sex were almost always included in the sample metadata.

The immunoSEQ Assay, a bias-controlled multiplex PCR, was used to amplify TCRbeta CDR3 regions from genomic DNA. The study's processing was this. Within the assay, amplification of reference gene primers was used to estimate how many nucleated cells each sample contained. Sequence reads were collapsed and filtered to measure the absolute abundance of every unique TCRbeta CDR3 rearrangement. For each sample, productive Simpson clonality was calculated as the square root of Simpson's diversity index over productive rearrangements. In its TCRdb copy, this immuneACCESS table keeps in-frame sequences only and misses some clones. Where compared with another copy, unresolved V genes explain less than half of these, and the others have no known cause. V and J calls and clone size follow that table, whereas D and trimming were derived from the DNA. Present in this sample are around 42,000 clones, around 89% of which were seen just once. In total, the top ten clones hold more than 4.5% of the sample.

General study outcomes and caveats: The quantity of clinical and demographic metadata differed by source and by participant and was supplied without curation.

The sequenced material came from peripheral blood. The chain employs TRBV30 and TRBJ1-6; D gene: possibly TRBD1, on 6 matching bases. This TCR was sampled from a human donor in a cohort sampled during active COVID-19. The CDR3 region has the sequence CAWSRQDIASPLHF. The DNA sequence is as follows: TGTGCCTGGAGTAGACAGGATATCGCTTCACCCCTCCACTTT.